The clone carrying this T cell receptor (beta chain) was seen only a few times. Its antigen remains unknown. The sample is drawn from a study of identical twins. This CDR3 is 16 amino acids long. With 0 bases clipped from V and 2 bases from J, the junction kept 7 bases outside the gene matches. Germline V gives CDR1 SGDLS, CDR2 YYNGEE. TCRdb re-derived calls from the 5' RACE reads in MiXCR, one entry per CDR3 protein. The sample lists hundreds of thousands of distinct CDR3 sequences, 7.5% occurring once. Study-level findings and limits: Invariant MAIT and iNKT cells may have partly biased zero-insertion analyses. Out-of-frame alpha sequences common to twins exhibited a surplus of low generation probability.

This sample also appeared in a second study, on yellow fever vaccine responses in identical twins.

This receptor was obtained from a woman younger than 30 in good health. The material sequenced was memory (CD45RO+) T cells sorted from blood. The chain is built from TRBV9 and TRBJ2-5, with 7 bases matching TRBD2. CDR3 amino acids: CASSVGSGDGQETQYF. The DNA for the CDR3 is TGTGCCAGCAGCGTAGGGAGCGGGGATGGGCAAGAGACCCAGTACTTC.